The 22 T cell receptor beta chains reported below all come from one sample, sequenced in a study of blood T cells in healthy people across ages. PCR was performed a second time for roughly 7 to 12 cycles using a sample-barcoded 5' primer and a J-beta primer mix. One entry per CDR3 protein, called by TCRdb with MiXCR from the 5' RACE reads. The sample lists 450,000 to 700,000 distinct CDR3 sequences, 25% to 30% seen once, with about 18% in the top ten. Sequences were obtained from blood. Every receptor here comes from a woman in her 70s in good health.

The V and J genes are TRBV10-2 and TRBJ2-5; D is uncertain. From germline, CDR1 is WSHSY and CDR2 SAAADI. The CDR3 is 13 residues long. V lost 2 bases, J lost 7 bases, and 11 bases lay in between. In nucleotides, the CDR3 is TGCGCCAGCAGTGAGCCCCCGGGTTCGACCCAGTACTTC. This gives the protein CASSEPPGSTQYF.

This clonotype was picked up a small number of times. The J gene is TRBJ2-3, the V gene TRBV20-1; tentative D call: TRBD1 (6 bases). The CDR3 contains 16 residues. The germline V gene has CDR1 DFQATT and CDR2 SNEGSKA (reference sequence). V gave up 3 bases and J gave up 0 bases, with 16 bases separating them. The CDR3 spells CSASSGTTSSTDTQYF. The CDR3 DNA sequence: TGCAGTGCTAGTTCCGGGACAACTTCTAGCACAGATACGCAGTATTTT.

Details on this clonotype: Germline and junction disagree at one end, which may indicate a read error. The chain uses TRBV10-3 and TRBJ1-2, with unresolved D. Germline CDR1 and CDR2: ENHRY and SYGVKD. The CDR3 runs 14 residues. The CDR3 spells CAITETGGAYGYTF. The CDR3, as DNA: TGTGCCATCACTGAGACGGGAGGAGCCTATGGCTACACCTTC.

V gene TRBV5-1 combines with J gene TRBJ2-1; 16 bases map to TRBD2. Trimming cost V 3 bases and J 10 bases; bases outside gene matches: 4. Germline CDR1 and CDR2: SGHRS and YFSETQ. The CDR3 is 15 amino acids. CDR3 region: CASSSGTSGGAEQFF. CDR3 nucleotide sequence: TGCGCCAGCAGCTCCGGGACTAGCGGGGGGGCAGAGCAGTTCTTC. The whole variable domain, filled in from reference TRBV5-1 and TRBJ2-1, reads KAGVTQTPRYLIKTRGQQVTLSCSPISGHRSVSWYQQTPGQGLQFLFEYFSETQRNKGNFPGRFSGRQFSNSRSEMNVSTLELGDSALYLCASSSGTSGGAEQFFGPGTRLTVL.

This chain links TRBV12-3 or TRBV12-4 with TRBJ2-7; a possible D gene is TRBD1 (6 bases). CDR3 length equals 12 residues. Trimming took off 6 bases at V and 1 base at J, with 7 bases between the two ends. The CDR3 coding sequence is TGTGCCAGCAGGGGGGCTTCCTACGAGCAGTACTTC. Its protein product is CASRGASYEQYF.

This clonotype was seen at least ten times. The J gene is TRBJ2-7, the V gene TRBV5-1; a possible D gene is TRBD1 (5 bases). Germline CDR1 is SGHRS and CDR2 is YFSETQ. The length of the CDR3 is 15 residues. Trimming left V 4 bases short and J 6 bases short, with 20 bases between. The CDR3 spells CASSQDGSTGSEQYF. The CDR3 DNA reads TGCGCCAGCAGCCAGGATGGAAGTACAGGCTCCGAGCAGTACTTC.

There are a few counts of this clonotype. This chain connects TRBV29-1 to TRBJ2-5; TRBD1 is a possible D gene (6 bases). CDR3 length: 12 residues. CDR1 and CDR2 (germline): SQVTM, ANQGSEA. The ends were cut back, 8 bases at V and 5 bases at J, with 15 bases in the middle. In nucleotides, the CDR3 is TGCAGCACCCTACAGGGCGAGGAGACCCAGTACTTC. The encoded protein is CSTLQGEETQYF. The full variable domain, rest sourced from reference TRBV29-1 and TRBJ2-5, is SAVISQKPSRDICQRGTSLTIQCQVDSQVTMMFWYRQQPGQSLTLIATANQGSEATYESGFVIDKFPISRPNLTFSTLTVSNMSPEDSSIYLCSTLQGEETQYFGPGTRLLVL.

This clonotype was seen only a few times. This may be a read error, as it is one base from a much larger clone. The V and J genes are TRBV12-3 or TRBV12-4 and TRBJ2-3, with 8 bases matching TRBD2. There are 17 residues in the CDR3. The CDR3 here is CASSLRWSSGWTDAQYF. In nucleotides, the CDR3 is TGTGCCAGCAGTTTACGGTGGTCTAGCGGGTGGACAGATGCGCAGTATTTT.

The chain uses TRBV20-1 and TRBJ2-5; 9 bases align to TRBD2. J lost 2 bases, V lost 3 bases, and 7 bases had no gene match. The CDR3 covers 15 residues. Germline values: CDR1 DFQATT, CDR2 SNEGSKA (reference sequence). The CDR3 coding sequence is TGCAGTGCTAGTAGTGGCCTAGCGGGGCAAGAGACCCAGTACTTC. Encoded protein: CSASSGLAGQETQYF.

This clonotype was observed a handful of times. The CDR3 here is CAISGQGKETQYF. CDR3 nucleotides: TGTGCCATCAGCGGACAGGGGAAAGAGACCCAGTACTTC. The J gene is TRBJ2-5, the V gene TRBV10-3; 9 nucleotides agree with TRBD1. The J segment lost 3 bases and the V segment lost 6 bases, leaving 2 bases of the junction unmatched. The germline gives CDR1 ENHRY, CDR2 SYGVKD. The CDR3 runs to 13 residues.

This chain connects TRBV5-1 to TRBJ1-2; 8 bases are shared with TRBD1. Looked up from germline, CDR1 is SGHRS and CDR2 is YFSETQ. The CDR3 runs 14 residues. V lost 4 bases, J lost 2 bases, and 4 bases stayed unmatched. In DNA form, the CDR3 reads TGCGCCAGCAGCCGACGGGACAGGAACTATGGCTACACCTTC. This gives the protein CASSRRDRNYGYTF.

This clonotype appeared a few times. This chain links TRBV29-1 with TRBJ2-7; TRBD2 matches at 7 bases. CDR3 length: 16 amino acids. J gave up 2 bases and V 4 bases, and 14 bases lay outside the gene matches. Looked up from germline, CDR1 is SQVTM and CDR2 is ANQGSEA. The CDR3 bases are TGCAGCGTTGCGGGGGTGAGGGCTAGCGGCCCCTACGAGCAGTACTTC. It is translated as CSVAGVRASGPYEQYF.

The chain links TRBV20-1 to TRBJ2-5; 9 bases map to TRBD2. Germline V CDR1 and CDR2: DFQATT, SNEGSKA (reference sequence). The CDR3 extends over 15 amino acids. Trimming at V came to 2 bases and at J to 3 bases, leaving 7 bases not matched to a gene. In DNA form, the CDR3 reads TGCAGTGCTAGACAGGGCGGGGGGGGGAAAGAGACCCAGTACTTC. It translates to CSARQGGGGKETQYF.

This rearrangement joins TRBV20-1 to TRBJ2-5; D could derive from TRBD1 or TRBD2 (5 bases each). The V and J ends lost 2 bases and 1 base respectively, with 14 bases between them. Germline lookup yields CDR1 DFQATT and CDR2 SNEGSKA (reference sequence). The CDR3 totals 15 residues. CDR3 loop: CSARSRDGGQETQYF. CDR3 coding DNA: TGCAGTGCTAGATCAAGGGACGGAGGCCAAGAGACCCAGTACTTC.

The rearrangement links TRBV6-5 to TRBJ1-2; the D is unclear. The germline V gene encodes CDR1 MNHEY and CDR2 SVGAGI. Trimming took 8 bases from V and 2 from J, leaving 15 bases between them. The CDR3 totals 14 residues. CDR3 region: CASGRVGNNYGYTF. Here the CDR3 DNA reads TGTGCCAGCGGCCGGGTAGGGAACAACTATGGCTACACCTTC.

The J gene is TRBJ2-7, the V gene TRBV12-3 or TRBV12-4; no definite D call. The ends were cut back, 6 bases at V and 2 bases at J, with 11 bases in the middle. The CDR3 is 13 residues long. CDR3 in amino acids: CASSLDHTYEQYF. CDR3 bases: TGTGCCAGCAGCCTTGACCACACCTACGAGCAGTACTTC.

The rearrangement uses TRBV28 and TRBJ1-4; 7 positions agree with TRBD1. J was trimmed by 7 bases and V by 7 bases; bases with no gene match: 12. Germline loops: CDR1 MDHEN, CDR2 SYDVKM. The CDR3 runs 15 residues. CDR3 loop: CASTIPRTGAEKLFF. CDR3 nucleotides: TGTGCCAGCACTATCCCCCGAACAGGGGCTGAAAAACTGTTTTTT.

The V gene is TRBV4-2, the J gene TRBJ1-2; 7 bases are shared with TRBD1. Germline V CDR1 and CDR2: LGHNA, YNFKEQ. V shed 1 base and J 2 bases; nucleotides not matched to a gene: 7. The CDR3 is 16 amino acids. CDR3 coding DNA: TGTGCCAGCAGCCAAGGCAGGGACAGCCTGAACTATGGCTACACCTTC. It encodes CASSQGRDSLNYGYTF.

This chain's CDR3 is CSARNGQTGIEANYGYTF. The DNA for the CDR3 is TGCAGTGCTAGAAACGGACAGACGGGCATTGAAGCTAACTATGGCTACACCTTC. V usage is TRBV20-1 and J usage is TRBJ1-2; a weak D match, TRBD1 (6 bases). The germline V gene has CDR1 DFQATT and CDR2 SNEGSKA (reference sequence). The CDR3 spans 18 residues. Trimming left V 2 bases short and J 0 bases short, with 22 bases between.

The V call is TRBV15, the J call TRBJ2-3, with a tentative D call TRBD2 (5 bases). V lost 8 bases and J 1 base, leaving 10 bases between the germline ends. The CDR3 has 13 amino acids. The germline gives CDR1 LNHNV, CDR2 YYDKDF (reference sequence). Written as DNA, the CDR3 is TGTGCCACCCGCGGGCCCGGCACAGATACGCAGTATTTT. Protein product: CATRGPGTDTQYF.

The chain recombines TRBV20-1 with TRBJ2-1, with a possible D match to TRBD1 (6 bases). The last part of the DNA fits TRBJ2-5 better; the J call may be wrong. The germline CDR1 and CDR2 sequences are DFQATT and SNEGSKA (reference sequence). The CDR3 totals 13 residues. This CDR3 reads CSAEKRGQETQYF. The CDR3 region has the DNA TGCAGTGCAGAGAAAAGGGGGCAAGAGACCCAGTACTTC.

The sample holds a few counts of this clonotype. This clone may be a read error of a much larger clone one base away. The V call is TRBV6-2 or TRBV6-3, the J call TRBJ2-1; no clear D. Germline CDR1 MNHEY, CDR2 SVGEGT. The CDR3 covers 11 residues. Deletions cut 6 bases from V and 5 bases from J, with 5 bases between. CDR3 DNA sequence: TGTGCCAGCAGGGAGCACAATGAGCAGTTCTTC. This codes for CASREHNEQFF.